Below, 2 T cell receptor beta chains from the same sample are listed, as sequenced in a study of blood T cell repertoires in COVID-19. Clones were read by immunoSEQ multiplex PCR, and TCRdb kept only the in-frame ones, dropping some. Among 85,000 to 130,000 clones, about 82% were seen once, and the ten largest hold roughly 6%. Specimen: peripheral blood. These receptors were taken from a man aged 80 or over with COVID-19, enrolled during active disease.

The J gene is TRBJ2-2, the V gene TRBV28; a possible D gene is TRBD2 (5 bases). V was cut by 6 bases and J by 4 bases, with 15 bases left in between. The CDR3 is 15 amino acids. The germline V gene encodes CDR1 MDHEN and CDR2 SYDVKM. CDR3 protein: CASRSSGETTGELFF. CDR3 coding DNA: TGTGCCAGCAGGAGCAGCGGAGAGACCACCGGGGAGCTGTTTTTT.

V gene TRBV27 combines with J gene TRBJ2-7; maybe TRBD2 (5 bases). The CDR3 has 16 residues. Trimming cost V 6 bases and J 0 bases, with 18 bases left between them. Per the germline V gene, CDR1 is MNHEY and CDR2 is SMNVEV (reference sequence). The CDR3 DNA reads as TGTGCCAGCAGCCCCCGAGGGTCGGAGTACTCCTACGAGCAGTACTTC. This codes for CASSPRGSEYSYEQYF.